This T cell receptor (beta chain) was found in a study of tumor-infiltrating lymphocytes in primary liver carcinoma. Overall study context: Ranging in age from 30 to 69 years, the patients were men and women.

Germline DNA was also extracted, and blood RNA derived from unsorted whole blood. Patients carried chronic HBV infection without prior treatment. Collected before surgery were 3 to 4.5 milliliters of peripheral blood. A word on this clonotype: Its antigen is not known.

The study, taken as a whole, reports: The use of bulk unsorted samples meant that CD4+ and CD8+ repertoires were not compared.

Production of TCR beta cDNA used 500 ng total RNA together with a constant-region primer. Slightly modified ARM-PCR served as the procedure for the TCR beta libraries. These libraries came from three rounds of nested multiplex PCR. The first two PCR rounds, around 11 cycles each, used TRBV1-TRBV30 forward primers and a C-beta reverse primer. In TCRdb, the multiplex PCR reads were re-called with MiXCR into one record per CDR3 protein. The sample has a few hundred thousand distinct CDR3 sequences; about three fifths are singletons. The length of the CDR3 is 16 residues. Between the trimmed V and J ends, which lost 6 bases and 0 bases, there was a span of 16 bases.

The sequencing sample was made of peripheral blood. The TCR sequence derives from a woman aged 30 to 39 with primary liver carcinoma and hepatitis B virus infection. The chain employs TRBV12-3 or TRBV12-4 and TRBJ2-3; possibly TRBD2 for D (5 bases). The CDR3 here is CASSDKTNASTDTQYF. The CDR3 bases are TGTGCCAGCAGCGACAAGACTAACGCTAGCACAGATACGCAGTATTTT.